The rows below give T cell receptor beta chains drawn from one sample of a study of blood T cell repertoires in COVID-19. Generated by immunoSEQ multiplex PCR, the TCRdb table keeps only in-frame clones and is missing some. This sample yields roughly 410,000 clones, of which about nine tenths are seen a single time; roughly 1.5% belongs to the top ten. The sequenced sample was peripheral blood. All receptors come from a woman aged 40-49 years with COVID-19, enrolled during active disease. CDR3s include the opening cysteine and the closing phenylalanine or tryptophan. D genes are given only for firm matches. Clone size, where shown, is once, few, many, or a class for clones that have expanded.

DNA: TGTGCCAGCAGCCACCCGGAGGTACTCGACTATGGCTACACCTTC
CDR3: CASSHPEVLDYGYTF
J: TRBJ1-2
size: -
D: -
V: TRBV5-4

DNA: TGTGCCAGCAGCCCCGTGCGGAAGAGCTCCTATAATTCACCCCTCCACTTT
CDR3: CASSPVRKSSYNSPLHF
J: TRBJ1-6
size: -
D: -
V: TRBV27

DNA: TGTGCCAGCAGTTCGACAGGCCCCGACTATGGCTACACCTTC
CDR3: CASSSTGPDYGYTF
J: TRBJ1-2
size: once
D: -
V: TRBV28

DNA: TGTGCCAGCAGGACCCCAGGGGAGGGGGATCAGCCCCAGCATTTT
CDR3: CASRTPGEGDQPQHF
J: TRBJ1-5
size: once
D: -
V: TRBV28

DNA: TGTGCCAGCAGTCAAGGGTTCGGGACAGGGAATCACGGGGAGCTGTTTTTT
CDR3: CASSQGFGTGNHGELFF
J: TRBJ2-2
size: -
D: TRBD1
V: TRBV27

DNA: TGTGCCAGCAGTTTATTGGAGGACAGGGGAACACTCTTT
CDR3: CASSLLEDRGTLF
J: TRBJ2-7
size: -
D: TRBD1
V: TRBV28

DNA: TGTGCCAGCTCACCCCGTAGGACTAGGGCAGCAGATACGCAGTATTTT
CDR3: CASSPRRTRAADTQYF
J: TRBJ2-3
size: -
D: TRBD2
V: TRBV18

DNA: TGCGCCAGCAGCAAAGAACCTAGCGGGATGAGTTACGAGCAGTACTTC
CDR3: CASSKEPSGMSYEQYF
J: TRBJ2-7
size: -
D: TRBD2
V: TRBV5-1

DNA: TGTGCCAGCAGTGTTAGCGAGAGCACAGATACGCAGTATTTT
CDR3: CASSVSESTDTQYF
J: TRBJ2-3
size: -
D: -
V: TRBV6-4

DNA: TGTGCCAGCAGCGTAGTGAGGGCGGGGGTTGGAGGTACGCAGTATTTT
CDR3: CASSVVRAGVGGTQYF
J: TRBJ2-3
size: -
D: TRBD2
V: TRBV9

DNA: TGTGCCAGTAGTGAGCGGGGGGAACCCTACGAGCAGTACTTC
CDR3: CASSERGEPYEQYF
J: TRBJ2-7
size: -
D: TRBD2
V: TRBV19

DNA: TGTGCCAGCAGCCAGACTAGCGGGGGGTACAATGAGCAGTTCTTC
CDR3: CASSQTSGGYNEQFF
J: TRBJ2-1
size: once
D: TRBD2
V: TRBV6-2/TRBV6-3

DNA: TGCGCCAGCAGCCGAAATATAGCGGGGGGGCCAACAGATACGCAGTATTTT
CDR3: CASSRNIAGGPTDTQYF
J: TRBJ2-3
size: -
D: TRBD2
V: TRBV4-3

DNA: TGTGCCAGCAGCCGGGTAGAGGGACAATCCTACAATGAGCAGTTCTTC
CDR3: CASSRVEGQSYNEQFF
J: TRBJ2-1
size: -
D: -
V: TRBV7-8

DNA: TGCGCCAGCAGCAAGACAGGAGACACCGGGGAGCTGTTTTTT
CDR3: CASSKTGDTGELFF
J: TRBJ2-2
size: -
D: -
V: TRBV5-1

DNA: TGTGCCAGCAGCTTAGATCGAGCGGGAGGGCGAAATGAGCAGTTCTTC
CDR3: CASSLDRAGGRNEQFF
J: TRBJ2-1
size: -
D: TRBD2
V: TRBV11-2

DNA: TGTGCCAGCAGCCGGGACAGAGATAATTCACCCCTCCACTTT
CDR3: CASSRDRDNSPLHF
J: TRBJ1-6
size: -
D: TRBD1
V: TRBV7-9

DNA: TGTGCCAGCAGCTTAACAGGGGGAATGTACACTGAAGCTTTCTTT
CDR3: CASSLTGGMYTEAFF
J: TRBJ1-1
size: -
D: TRBD1
V: TRBV7-2

DNA: TGTGCCAGCAGCTTGGCACACGGAGCGAACACTGAAGCTTTCTTT
CDR3: CASSLAHGANTEAFF
J: TRBJ1-1
size: -
D: -
V: TRBV5-4

DNA: TGCGCCAGCAGCTTGGGCAGGGGTCTATCAGATACGCAGTATTTT
CDR3: CASSLGRGLSDTQYF
J: TRBJ2-3
size: -
D: -
V: TRBV5-1

DNA: TGTGCCAGCAGCCAAGACGCTGCTGGGACATTTGGCAATCAGCCCCAGCATTTT
CDR3: CASSQDAAGTFGNQPQHF
J: TRBJ1-5
size: -
D: -
V: TRBV3-1/TRBV3-2

DNA: TGCAGCGTTGGATTTTTCGCAGGGACAGATACGCAGTATTTT
CDR3: CSVGFFAGTDTQYF
J: TRBJ2-3
size: -
D: -
V: TRBV29-1

DNA: TGTGCCAGCAGTTTATTACCCGTGAGACAGGAAGGCTACACCTTC
CDR3: CASSLLPVRQEGYTF
J: TRBJ1-2
size: -
D: -
V: TRBV27

DNA: TGTGCCAGCAGCCCGGGACAGTTCGAGCAGTACTTC
CDR3: CASSPGQFEQYF
J: TRBJ2-7
size: -
D: TRBD1
V: TRBV7-9

DNA: TGTGCCAGCAGTCCGGCGGGTAACTATGGCTACACCTTC
CDR3: CASSPAGNYGYTF
J: TRBJ1-2
size: -
D: -
V: TRBV12-3/TRBV12-4

DNA: TGTGCCAGTAGTATAGTAGGGGCCGGAACCCGGGTCACTGAAGCTTTCTTT
CDR3: CASSIVGAGTRVTEAFF
J: TRBJ1-1
size: -
D: -
V: TRBV19

DNA: TGTGCCAGCAGTTTACGCCAGGGTTCATTCACAGATACGCAGTATTTT
CDR3: CASSLRQGSFTDTQYF
J: TRBJ2-3
size: -
D: -
V: TRBV28

DNA: TGTGCCAGCAGCCGGGGGAACACTGAAGCTTTCTTT
CDR3: CASSRGNTEAFF
J: TRBJ1-1
size: -
D: -
V: TRBV6-5

DNA: TGTGCCAGCAGTTACGGGGGGGCCAATCAGCCCCAGCATTTT
CDR3: CASSYGGANQPQHF
J: TRBJ1-5
size: -
D: -
V: TRBV6-5

DNA: TGTGCCAGCAGCCATAGGCTAGCGGGGGGGGCGCTCGCAGATACGCAGTATTTT
CDR3: CASSHRLAGGALADTQYF
J: TRBJ2-3
size: -
D: TRBD2
V: TRBV7-9

DNA: TGTGCCATCAATAGGGGCCTCGAGCAGCCCCAGCATTTT
CDR3: CAINRGLEQPQHF
J: TRBJ1-5
size: -
D: -
V: TRBV28

DNA: TGTGCCAGCAGTCCGACAGGGGGCCCCGTTAACTATGGCTACACCTTC
CDR3: CASSPTGGPVNYGYTF
J: TRBJ1-2
size: -
D: TRBD1
V: TRBV28